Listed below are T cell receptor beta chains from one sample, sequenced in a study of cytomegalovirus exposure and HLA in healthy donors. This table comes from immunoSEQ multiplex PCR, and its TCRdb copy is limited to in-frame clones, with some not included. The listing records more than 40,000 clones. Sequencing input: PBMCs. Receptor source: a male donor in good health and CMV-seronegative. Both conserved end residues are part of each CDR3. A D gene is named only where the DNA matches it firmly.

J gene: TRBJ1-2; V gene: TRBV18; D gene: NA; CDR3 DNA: TGTGCCAGCTCACCATCGATCTTGCGGGGCAGTCCGCGGCGGTATGGCTACACCTTC; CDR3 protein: CASSPSILRGSPRRYGYTF
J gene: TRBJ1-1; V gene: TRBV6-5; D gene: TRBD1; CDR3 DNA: TGTGCCAGCACTAAGGGACAGGGGGACACTGAAGCTTTCTTT; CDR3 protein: CASTKGQGDTEAFF
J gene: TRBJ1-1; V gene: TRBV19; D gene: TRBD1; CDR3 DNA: TGTGCCAGTAGTGCCCGGGACAGTAGACACACTGAAGCTTTCTTT; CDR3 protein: CASSARDSRHTEAFF
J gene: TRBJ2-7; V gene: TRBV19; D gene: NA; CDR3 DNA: TGTGCCAGTAGTATATCGGGCGCAGGGGACTACGAGCAGTACTTC; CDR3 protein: CASSISGAGDYEQYF
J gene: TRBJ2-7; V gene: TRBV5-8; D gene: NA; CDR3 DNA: TGTGCCAGCAGCTTCGGGGGATCCTACGAGCAGTACTTC; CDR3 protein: CASSFGGSYEQYF
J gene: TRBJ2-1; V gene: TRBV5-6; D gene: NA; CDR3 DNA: TGTGCCAGCAGCTTGGGCCAGGGTTACAATGAGCAGTTCTTC; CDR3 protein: CASSLGQGYNEQFF
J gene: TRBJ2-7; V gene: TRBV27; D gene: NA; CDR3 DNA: TGTGCCAGCAGTTGGGGCAGGGGCCCCTACGAGCAGTACTTC; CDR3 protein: CASSWGRGPYEQYF
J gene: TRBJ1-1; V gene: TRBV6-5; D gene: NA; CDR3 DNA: TGTGCCAGCAGTTACTCCGGGGTGGAGCACACTGAAGCTTTCTTT; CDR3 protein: CASSYSGVEHTEAFF
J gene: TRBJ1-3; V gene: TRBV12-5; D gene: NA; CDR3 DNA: TGTGCTAGTGGTTTGGATGCGGGGGATGGAAACACCATATATTTT; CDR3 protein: CASGLDAGDGNTIYF
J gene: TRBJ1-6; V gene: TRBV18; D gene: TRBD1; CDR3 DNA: TGTGCCAGCTCACTGGACAGGGTCGGAGATTACTCACCCCTCCACTTT; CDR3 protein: CASSLDRVGDYSPLHF
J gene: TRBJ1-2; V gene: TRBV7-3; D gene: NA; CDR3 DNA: TGTGCCAGCAGCTTAGGAGGGAACTATGGCTACACCTTC; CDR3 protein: CASSLGGNYGYTF
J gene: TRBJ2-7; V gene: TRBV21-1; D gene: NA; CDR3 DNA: TGTGCCAGCAAGCAAAGGGGGACAGGGGGTTTCTCGTACGAGCAGTACTTC; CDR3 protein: CASKQRGTGGFSYEQYF